Below, 8 T cell receptor beta chains from the same sample are listed, as sequenced in a study of beta chain features in type 1 diabetes. cDNA synthesis used the whole RNA isolate, giving expressed TCRB sequences. The data were produced by immunoSEQ multiplex PCR, yet TCRdb's version contains in-frame clones alone and is incomplete. Among under 200,000 clones listed, less than 9.5% were seen once. The specimen was central memory CD4+ T cells from blood. These receptors were collected from a man between 18 and 29 years old in good health.

V and J are TRBV5-1 and TRBJ2-1; 7 bases align to TRBD2. Germline V gene lookup returns CDR1 SGHRS and CDR2 YFSETQ. CDR3 length: 15 amino acids. The J segment lost 6 bases and the V segment lost 2 bases, leaving 8 bases of the junction unmatched. CDR3 in amino acids: CASSFSVGGINEQFF. CDR3 nucleotides: TGCGCCAGCAGCTTTTCCGTGGGGGGGATCAATGAGCAGTTCTTC.

This clone was counted at least ten times. The chain couples TRBV4-2 to TRBJ2-3, with TRBD2 matching over 7 bases. The V gene's germline CDR1 is LGHNA and CDR2 YNFKEQ. The CDR3 consists of 15 residues. Losses at the gene ends were 1 base for V and 2 bases for J; bases not matched to a gene: 3. CDR3: CASSQGSGNTDTQYF. DNA for the CDR3: TGTGCCAGCAGCCAAGGGAGCGGGAACACAGATACGCAGTATTTT.

The CDR3 loop reads CAWKHQGFSPLHF. The CDR3 DNA reads as TGTGCCTGGAAACACCAGGGGTTTTCACCCCTCCACTTT. The chain recombines TRBV30 with TRBJ1-6, with D maybe TRBD1 (6 bases). Germline CDR1 GTSNPN, CDR2 SVGIG (reference sequence). Trimming stripped 4 bases from V and 9 bases from J, with 13 bases between. This CDR3 is built from 13 residues.

This clone was seen repeatedly, ten times or more. The CDR3 is CASSLQSSGANVLTF. The CDR3 region has the DNA TGTGCCAGCAGTTTACAGTCCTCTGGGGCCAACGTCCTGACTTTC. The J gene is TRBJ2-6, the V gene TRBV27, with D unresolved. This CDR3 comprises 15 residues. V was pared by 2 bases and J by 0 bases, with 5 bases between. Germline values: CDR1 MNHEY, CDR2 SMNVEV (reference sequence).

This clone was found a few times. The chain combines TRBV5-1 with TRBJ2-7; 9 bases are a match to TRBD2. This CDR3 is 15 amino acids long. CDR1 is SGHRS and CDR2 is YFSETQ in the germline V gene. V lost 4 bases to trimming and J lost 5 bases; unmatched junction nucleotides: 10. CDR3 DNA sequence: TGCGCCAGCAGCCCATATAGCGGGAGAGGTCACGAGCAGTACTTC. It is translated as CASSPYSGRGHEQYF.

This clone was seen a few times. The V gene is TRBV5-4, the J gene TRBJ1-1; 7 nucleotides align to TRBD1. Losses at the gene ends were 4 bases for V and 6 bases for J; bases not matched to a gene: 9. Germline V gene sequence: CDR1 SGHNT, CDR2 YYREEE (reference sequence). The CDR3 extends over 14 amino acids. The DNA for the CDR3 is TGTGCCAGCAGCCCGCGACAGGGTGGCGCTGAAGCTTTCTTT. As protein: CASSPRQGGAEAFF.

DNA for the CDR3: TGTGCCAGCAGTCAAACGTCGGGAGATTTGTCAGAGACCCAGTACTTC. The encoded protein is CASSQTSGDLSETQYF. The genes are TRBV28 and TRBJ2-5; D is perhaps TRBD2 (6 bases). The CDR3 totals 16 residues. The ends were cut back, 5 bases at V and 4 bases at J, with 20 bases in the middle. CDR1 is MDHEN and CDR2 is SYDVKM in the germline V gene.

The chain carries TRBV7-2 and TRBJ2-5; maybe TRBD1 (6 bases). Germline V CDR1 and CDR2: SGHTA, FQGNSA. Trimming cost V 5 bases and J 4 bases, with 14 bases left between them. This CDR3 has 14 amino acids. The CDR3 protein is CASSRQAGAETQYF. CDR3 DNA: TGTGCCAGCAGCCGACAAGCAGGGGCAGAGACCCAGTACTTC.